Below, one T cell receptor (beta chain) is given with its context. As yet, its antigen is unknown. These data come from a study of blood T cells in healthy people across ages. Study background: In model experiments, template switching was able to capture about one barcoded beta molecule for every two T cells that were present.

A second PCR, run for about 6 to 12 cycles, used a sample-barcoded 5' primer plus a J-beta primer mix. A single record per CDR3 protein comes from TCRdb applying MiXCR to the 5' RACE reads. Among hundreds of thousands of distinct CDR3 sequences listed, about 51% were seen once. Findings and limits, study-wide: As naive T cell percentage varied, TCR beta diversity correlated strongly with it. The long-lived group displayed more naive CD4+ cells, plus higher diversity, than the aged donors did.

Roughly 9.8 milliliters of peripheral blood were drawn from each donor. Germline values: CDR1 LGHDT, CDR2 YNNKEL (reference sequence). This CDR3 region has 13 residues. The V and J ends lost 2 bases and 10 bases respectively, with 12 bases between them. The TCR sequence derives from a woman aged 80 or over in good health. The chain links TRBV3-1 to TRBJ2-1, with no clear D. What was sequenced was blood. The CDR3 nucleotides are TGTGCCAGCAGCCAACGTCCCGCTTGGGAGCAGTTCTTC. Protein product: CASSQRPAWEQFF.